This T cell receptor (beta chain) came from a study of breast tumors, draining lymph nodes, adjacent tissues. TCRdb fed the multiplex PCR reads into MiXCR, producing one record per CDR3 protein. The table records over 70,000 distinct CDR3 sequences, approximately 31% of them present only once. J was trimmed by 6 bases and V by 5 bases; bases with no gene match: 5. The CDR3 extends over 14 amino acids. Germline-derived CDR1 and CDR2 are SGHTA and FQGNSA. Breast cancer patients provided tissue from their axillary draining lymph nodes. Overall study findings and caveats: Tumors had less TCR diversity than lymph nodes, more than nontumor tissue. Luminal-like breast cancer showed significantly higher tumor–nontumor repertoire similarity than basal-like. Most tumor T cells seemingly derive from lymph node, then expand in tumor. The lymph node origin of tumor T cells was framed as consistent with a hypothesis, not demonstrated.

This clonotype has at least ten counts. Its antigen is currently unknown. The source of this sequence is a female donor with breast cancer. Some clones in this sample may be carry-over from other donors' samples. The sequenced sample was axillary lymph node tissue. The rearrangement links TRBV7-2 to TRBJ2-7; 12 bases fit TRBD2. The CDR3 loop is CASSQLAGGGEQYF. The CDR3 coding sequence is TGTGCCAGCAGCCAACTAGCGGGAGGTGGCGAGCAGTACTTC.